What follows are 22 T cell receptor beta chains derived from one specimen sequenced in a study of technical replicates of blood from a handful of donors. TCRdb keeps only in-frame clones here, not all; method: immunoSEQ multiplex PCR. The sample comprises about 99,000 clones, around 95% of which are singletons, and about 0.21% rests with the top ten. The sequenced sample consisted of T cells isolated from PBMCs. The receptors derive from a human donor in good health.

This sequence joins TRBV7-6 and TRBJ1-1, with TRBD1 matching over 12 bases. Germline V lookup: CDR1 SGHVS, CDR2 FNYEAQ. The CDR3 has 19 residues. V gave up 0 bases and J gave up 4 bases; unmatched junction bases: 12. The CDR3 sequence: CASSLAWAGTGGPGTEAFF. CDR3 bases: TGTGCCAGCAGCTTAGCGTGGGCAGGGACAGGGGGCCCGGGCACTGAAGCTTTCTTT. Filled out from reference TRBV7-6 and TRBJ1-1, the complete variable domain reads GAGVSQSPRYKVTKRGQDVALRCDPISGHVSLYWYRQALGQGPEFLTYFNYEAQQDKSGLPNDRFSAERPEGSISTLTIQRTEQRDSAMYRCASSLAWAGTGGPGTEAFFGQGTRLTVV.

The chain has TRBV9 and TRBJ2-2; tentative D call: TRBD2 (7 bases). Trimming shortened V by 0 bases and J by 2 bases, and 11 bases separated the two germline ends. CDR1 and CDR2 from the germline V gene are SGDLS and YYNGEE. The CDR3 is 16 amino acids. This CDR3 is CASSVGRGGNTGELFF. In DNA form, the CDR3 reads TGTGCCAGCAGCGTAGGAAGGGGGGGAAACACCGGGGAGCTGTTTTTT.

V usage is TRBV4-2 and J usage is TRBJ2-5; 10 nucleotides line up with TRBD2. J was trimmed by 1 base and V by 1 base; bases with no gene match: 3. The V gene's germline CDR1 is LGHNA and CDR2 YNFKEQ. The CDR3 has 16 residues. CDR3 DNA sequence: TGTGCCAGCAGCCAAGGAGGACTAGCGGTCCAAGAGACCCAGTACTTC. This sequence encodes CASSQGGLAVQETQYF.

V usage is TRBV10-3 and J usage is TRBJ2-7; maybe TRBD2 (6 bases). The germline V gene encodes CDR1 ENHRY and CDR2 SYGVKD. This CDR3 has 12 amino acids. Trimming pared 6 bases from V and 3 bases from J, leaving 9 bases between. Here the CDR3 reads CAISGTYYEQYF. CDR3 coding DNA: TGTGCCATCAGCGGGACTTACTACGAGCAGTACTTC.

This clone came up once. The chain carries TRBV29-1 and TRBJ2-5, with TRBD2 matching 11 bases. V trimming: 7 bases; J trimming: 5 bases; junction bases outside the gene matches: 21. The CDR3 has 18 residues. Germline lookup yields CDR1 SQVTM and CDR2 ANQGSEA. The CDR3 DNA follows: TGCAGCGCCAGGAATAGCGGGAGGGCCGGCGAGGCGCGCGAGACCCAGTACTTC. Amino acids: CSARNSGRAGEARETQYF.

This chain links TRBV15 with TRBJ1-5; D may be TRBD1 (5 bases). V lost 3 bases, J lost 9 bases, and 18 bases lay in between. Germline V gene lookup returns CDR1 LNHNV and CDR2 YYDKDF (reference sequence). The CDR3 is 15 amino acids. DNA of the CDR3: TGTGCCACCAGCAGCGCAGGGCAAAGGTCTATGCCCCAGCATTTT. The encoded protein is CATSSAGQRSMPQHF.

J is TRBJ2-7 and V is TRBV9; tentative D call: TRBD1 (6 bases). The length of the CDR3 is 13 residues. Trimming stripped 2 bases from V and 4 bases from J, with 10 bases between. Germline-derived CDR1 and CDR2 are SGDLS and YYNGEE. The CDR3 nucleotides read TGTGCCAGCAGCGTGGCAGGACAGTACGAGCAGTACTTC. Amino acids: CASSVAGQYEQYF. Based on the CDR3 plus reference TRBV9 and TRBJ2-7, the full variable domain is DSGVTQTPKHLITATGQRVTLRCSPRSGDLSVYWYQQSLDQGLQFLIQYYNGEERAKGNILERFSAQQFPDLHSELNLSSLELGDSALYFCASSVAGQYEQYFGPGTRLTVT.

The gene calls are TRBV9 and TRBJ1-2; D may be TRBD1 (6 bases). Trimming shortened V by 4 bases and J by 0 bases, and 10 bases separated the two germline ends. The germline V gene encodes CDR1 SGDLS and CDR2 YYNGEE. This CDR3 comprises 14 residues. The CDR3 region is CASSPGESNYGYTF. The CDR3 DNA is TGTGCCAGCAGCCCAGGGGAGTCTAACTATGGCTACACCTTC.

This clone was recorded once. One end of the junction does not line up with germline, which may come from a read error. The chain links TRBV19 to TRBJ1-5; no reliable D call. The germline gives CDR1 LNHDA, CDR2 SQIVND (reference sequence). This CDR3 spans 15 amino acids. CDR3 region: CASSISGYSNQLQHF. The CDR3 DNA is TGTGCCAGTAGTATTAGCGGATATAGCAATCAGCTCCAGCATTTT.

The V call is TRBV7-8, the J call TRBJ2-2; 9 nucleotides align to TRBD1. The J segment lost 5 bases and the V segment lost 4 bases, leaving 8 bases of the junction unmatched. The CDR3 contains 16 residues. The germline V gene encodes CDR1 SGHVS and CDR2 FQNEAQ. CDR3 residues: CASSYRTGVTTGELFF. CDR3 nucleotides: TGTGCCAGCAGCTACAGGACAGGGGTGACAACCGGGGAGCTGTTTTTT.

This rearrangement joins TRBV11-3 to TRBJ2-3; D may be TRBD2 (6 bases). In germline, CDR1 is SGHNT, CDR2 YENEEA. V gave up 3 bases and J gave up 6 bases, with 22 bases separating them. The CDR3 is made up of 17 amino acids. The CDR3 region is CASSFYDPPGSGDTQYF. In DNA form, the CDR3 reads TGTGCCAGCAGCTTTTATGACCCCCCCGGGAGTGGGGATACGCAGTATTTT.

CDR3 protein: CASSSVTDTQYF. The CDR3, as DNA: TGTGCCAGCAGTTCCGTAACAGATACGCAGTATTTT. The rearrangement links TRBV6-5 to TRBJ2-3; no clear D. CDR1 MNHEY and CDR2 SVGAGI come from the germline V gene. The CDR3 covers 12 residues. Trimming shortened V by 4 bases and J by 3 bases, and 5 bases separated the two germline ends.

CDR3 protein: CASSLLSQGAYGYEQYF. The CDR3 bases are TGTGCCAGCAGTTTATTGAGTCAAGGAGCTTACGGCTACGAGCAGTACTTC. The chain carries TRBV28 and TRBJ2-7; no clear D. V lost 1 base to trimming and J lost 3 bases, with 19 bases between them. This CDR3 contains 17 residues. The germline V gene has CDR1 MDHEN and CDR2 SYDVKM.

The chain joins TRBV6-5 to TRBJ2-7, with 9 nucleotides matching TRBD2. The germline gives CDR1 MNHEY, CDR2 SVGAGI. This CDR3 has 13 amino acids. The V segment lost 10 bases and the J segment 3 bases; nucleotides outside the gene matches: 7. CDR3 in amino acids: CATSGLALYEQYF. The CDR3 region has the DNA TGTGCCACTTCGGGACTAGCACTCTACGAGCAGTACTTC.

CDR3 DNA: TGTGCCAGCAGCAGGGGACAGGGTGATCAGCCCCAGCATTTT. It is translated as CASSRGQGDQPQHF. The chain links TRBV5-6 to TRBJ1-5; 9 bases are shared with TRBD1. The CDR3 runs 14 residues. V was clipped by 4 bases and J by 5 bases; unmatched bases: 4. Per the germline V gene, CDR1 is SGHDT and CDR2 is YYEEEE.

The chain carries TRBV28 and TRBJ2-7, with 10 bases lining up with TRBD1. Germline loops: CDR1 MDHEN, CDR2 SYDVKM. This CDR3 is 14 amino acids long. The ends lost 6 bases at V and 2 bases at J; junction bases unmatched: 4. CDR3 sequence reads: CASRLGQGAYEQYF. CDR3 nucleotide sequence: TGTGCCAGCAGGCTTGGACAGGGGGCCTACGAGCAGTACTTC.

This chain joins TRBV10-1 and TRBJ1-2, with D maybe TRBD1 (6 bases). CDR3 length equals 13 residues. Trimming left V 4 bases short and J 4 bases short, with 10 bases between. From germline, CDR1 is WNHNN and CDR2 SYGVQD (reference sequence). For the CDR3, the DNA is TGCGCCAGCAGTGCTGGACAGAGCTATGGCTACACCTTC. Protein: CASSAGQSYGYTF.

In its sample, this clone was seen once. This rearrangement joins TRBV9 to TRBJ2-5; 7 bases match TRBD1. The CDR3 spans 14 residues. The V gene's germline CDR1 is SGDLS and CDR2 YYNGEE. V was clipped by 3 bases and J by 1 base; unmatched bases: 3. This chain's CDR3 is CASSAGQRQETQYF. The CDR3 nucleotides read TGTGCCAGCAGCGCGGGACAGCGCCAAGAGACCCAGTACTTC.

The rearrangement joins TRBV4-1 to TRBJ2-7, with 8 bases identical to TRBD2. With 0 bases clipped from V and 3 bases from J, the junction kept 4 bases outside the gene matches. The CDR3 extends over 15 amino acids. Germline CDR1 reads MGHRA; CDR2 reads YSYEKL. CDR3 nucleotides: TGCGCCAGCAGCCAAGATGGGCGGGGGGTCTACGAGCAGTACTTC. It codes for CASSQDGRGVYEQYF.

This chain links TRBV14 with TRBJ1-1, with 8 bases lining up with TRBD1. Per germline, CDR1 SGHDN and CDR2 FVKESK. The CDR3 consists of 16 residues. The V and J ends lost 4 bases and 0 bases, in that order; junction bases with no gene match: 7. The CDR3 protein is CASSLWTGSVNTEAFF. CDR3 DNA sequence: TGTGCCAGCAGCCTCTGGACAGGGTCCGTGAACACTGAAGCTTTCTTT.

CDR3 DNA sequence: TGTGCCAGCAGCCCCGGGACAGGGGGTATTCAGCCCCAGCATTTT. Its protein is CASSPGTGGIQPQHF. The chain recombines TRBV5-5 with TRBJ1-5, with TRBD1 identical over 11 bases. Losses at the gene ends were 4 bases for V and 6 bases for J; bases not matched to a gene: 6. The CDR3 runs 15 residues. The V gene's germline CDR1 is SGHKS and CDR2 YYEKEE (reference sequence).

The V gene is TRBV27, the J gene TRBJ2-7; 12 nucleotides agree with TRBD2. J was trimmed by 0 bases and V by 5 bases; bases with no gene match: 14. Germline V lookup: CDR1 MNHEY, CDR2 SMNVEV (reference sequence). This CDR3 region has 19 residues. The CDR3 nucleotides read TGTGCCAGCAGTCCAACCGGACTAGCGGGAAATACCAACTCCTACGAGCAGTACTTC. Its protein is CASSPTGLAGNTNSYEQYF.